This T cell receptor beta chain was obtained from a study of control samples from healthy donors and cancer patients. TCRdb's table, derived via immunoSEQ multiplex PCR, lists solely in-frame clones and lacks some. The sample records 95,000 to 100,000 clones, around 82% being singletons. The V end was cut by 3 bases, the J end by 4 bases, with 17 bases between. The CDR3 sequence is 15 residues long. Per the germline V gene, CDR1 is SGHRS and CDR2 is YFSETQ. The table lists this clone with a count of one. The sequence came from a man aged 55 to 69 in good health. The chain joins TRBV5-1 to TRBJ2-7; no definite D call. Input material: blood. CDR3 in DNA: TGCGCCAGCAGCTCGGCGGAGCGCCACCTATACGAGCAGTACTTC. Amino acids: CASSSAERHLYEQYF.